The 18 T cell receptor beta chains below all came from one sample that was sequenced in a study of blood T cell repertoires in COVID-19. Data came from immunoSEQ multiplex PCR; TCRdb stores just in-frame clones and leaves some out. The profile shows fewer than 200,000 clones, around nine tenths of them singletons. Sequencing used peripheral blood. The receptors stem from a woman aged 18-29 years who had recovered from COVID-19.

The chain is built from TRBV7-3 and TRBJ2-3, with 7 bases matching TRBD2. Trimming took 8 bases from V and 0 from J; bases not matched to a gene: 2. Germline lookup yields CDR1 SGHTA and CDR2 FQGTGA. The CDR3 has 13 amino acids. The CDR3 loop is CASGRGSTDTQYF. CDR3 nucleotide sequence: TGTGCCAGCGGGAGGGGCAGCACAGATACGCAGTATTTT.

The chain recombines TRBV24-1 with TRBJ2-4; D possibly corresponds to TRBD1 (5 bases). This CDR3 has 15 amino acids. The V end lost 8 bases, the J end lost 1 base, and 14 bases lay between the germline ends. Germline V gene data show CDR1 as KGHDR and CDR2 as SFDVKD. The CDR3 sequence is CATTDTGSAKNIQYF. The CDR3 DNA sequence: TGTGCCACCACGGATACAGGTTCGGCCAAAAACATTCAGTACTTC.

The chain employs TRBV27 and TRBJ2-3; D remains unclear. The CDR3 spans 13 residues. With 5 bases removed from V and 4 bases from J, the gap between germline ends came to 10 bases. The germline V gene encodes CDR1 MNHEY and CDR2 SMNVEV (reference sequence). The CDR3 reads CASSPYSADTQYF. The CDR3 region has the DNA TGTGCCAGCAGTCCCTATTCGGCAGATACGCAGTATTTT.

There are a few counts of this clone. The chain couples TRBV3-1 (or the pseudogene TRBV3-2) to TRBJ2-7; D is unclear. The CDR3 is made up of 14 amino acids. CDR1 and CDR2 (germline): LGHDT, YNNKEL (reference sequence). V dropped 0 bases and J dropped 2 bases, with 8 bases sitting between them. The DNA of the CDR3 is TGTGCCAGCAGCCAAGATAACAGAGCCTACGAGCAGTACTTC. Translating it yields CASSQDNRAYEQYF.

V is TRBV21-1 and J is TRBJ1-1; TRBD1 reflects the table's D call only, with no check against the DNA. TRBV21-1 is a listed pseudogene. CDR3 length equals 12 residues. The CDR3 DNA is TGTGCCAGCAGCAGATGGGGCCTAGAAGCTTTCTTT. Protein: CASSRWGLEAFF.

The chain's CDR3 is CASSLIRGNTEAFF. Written as DNA, the CDR3 is TGTGCCAGCAGCTTAATCCGGGGGAACACTGAAGCTTTCTTT. The chain carries TRBV7-2 and TRBJ1-1; no definite D call. The V and J ends lost 2 bases and 1 base respectively, with 8 bases between them. This CDR3 comprises 14 residues. Germline V CDR1 and CDR2: SGHTA, FQGNSA.

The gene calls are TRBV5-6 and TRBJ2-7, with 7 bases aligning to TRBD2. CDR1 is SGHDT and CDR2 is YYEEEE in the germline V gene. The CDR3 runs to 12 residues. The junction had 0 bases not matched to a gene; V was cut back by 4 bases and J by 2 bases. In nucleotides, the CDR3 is TGTGCCAGCAGCCGGGGGGCCTACGAGCAGTACGTC. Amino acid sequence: CASSRGAYEQYV.

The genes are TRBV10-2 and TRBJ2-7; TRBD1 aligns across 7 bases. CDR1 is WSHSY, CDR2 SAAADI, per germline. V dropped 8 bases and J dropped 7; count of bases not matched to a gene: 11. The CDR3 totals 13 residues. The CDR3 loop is CASRGQGVGEQYF. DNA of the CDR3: TGCGCCAGCCGGGGCCAGGGGGTAGGGGAGCAGTACTTC.

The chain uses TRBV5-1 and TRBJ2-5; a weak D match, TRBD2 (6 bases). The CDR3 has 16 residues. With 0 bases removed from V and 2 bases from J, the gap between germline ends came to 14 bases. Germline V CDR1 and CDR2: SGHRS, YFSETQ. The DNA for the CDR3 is TGCGCCAGCAGCTTGGCCCCGGGAGTGGAACAAGAGACCCAGTACTTC. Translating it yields CASSLAPGVEQETQYF.

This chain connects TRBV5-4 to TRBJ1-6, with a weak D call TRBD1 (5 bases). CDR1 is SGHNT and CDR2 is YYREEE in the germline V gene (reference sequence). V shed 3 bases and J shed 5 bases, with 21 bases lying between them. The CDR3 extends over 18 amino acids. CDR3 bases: TGTGCCAGCAGCTATGGAGGATTCGGGACTACTAATAATTCACCCCTCCACTTT. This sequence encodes CASSYGGFGTTNNSPLHF.

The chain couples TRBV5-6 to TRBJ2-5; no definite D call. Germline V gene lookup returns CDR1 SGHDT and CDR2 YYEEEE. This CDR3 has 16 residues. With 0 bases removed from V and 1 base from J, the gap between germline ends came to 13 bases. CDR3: CASSLGRWSFQETQYF. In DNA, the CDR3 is TGTGCCAGCAGCTTGGGTCGGTGGAGCTTCCAAGAGACCCAGTACTTC.

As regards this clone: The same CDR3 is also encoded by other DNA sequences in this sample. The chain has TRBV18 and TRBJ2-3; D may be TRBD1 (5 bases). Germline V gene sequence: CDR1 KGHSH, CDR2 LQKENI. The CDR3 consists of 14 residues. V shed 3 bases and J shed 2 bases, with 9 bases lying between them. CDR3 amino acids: CASSPQGYTDTQYF. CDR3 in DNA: TGTGCCAGCTCACCTCAGGGTTACACAGATACGCAGTATTTT.

The CDR3 reads CASSHGGYGYTF. The DNA for the CDR3 is TGTGCCAGCAGCCACGGGGGCTATGGCTACACCTTC. The chain couples TRBV7-2 to TRBJ1-2; a weak D match, TRBD1 (5 bases). CDR3 length: 12 residues. Germline-derived CDR1 and CDR2 are SGHTA and FQGNSA. Trimming stripped 5 bases from V and 4 bases from J, with 8 bases between.

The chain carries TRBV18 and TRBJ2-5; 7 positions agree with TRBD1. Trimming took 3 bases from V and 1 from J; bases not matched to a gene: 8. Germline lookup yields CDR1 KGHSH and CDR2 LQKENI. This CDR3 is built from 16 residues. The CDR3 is CASSPYRGEFQETQYF. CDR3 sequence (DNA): TGTGCCAGCTCACCTTACAGGGGAGAGTTCCAAGAGACCCAGTACTTC. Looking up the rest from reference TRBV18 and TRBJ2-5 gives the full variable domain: NAGVMQNPRHLVRRRGQEARLRCSPMKGHSHVYWYRQLPEEGLKFMVYLQKENIIDESGMPKERFSAEFPKEGPSILRIQQVVRGDSAAYFCASSPYRGEFQETQYFGPGTRLLVL.

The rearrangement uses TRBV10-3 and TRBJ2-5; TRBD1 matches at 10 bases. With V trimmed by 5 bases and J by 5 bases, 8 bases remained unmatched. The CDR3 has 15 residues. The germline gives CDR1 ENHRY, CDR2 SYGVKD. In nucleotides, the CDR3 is TGTGCCATCAGTTGGACAGGGGGAGGTTCGGAGACCCAGTACTTC. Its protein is CAISWTGGGSETQYF.

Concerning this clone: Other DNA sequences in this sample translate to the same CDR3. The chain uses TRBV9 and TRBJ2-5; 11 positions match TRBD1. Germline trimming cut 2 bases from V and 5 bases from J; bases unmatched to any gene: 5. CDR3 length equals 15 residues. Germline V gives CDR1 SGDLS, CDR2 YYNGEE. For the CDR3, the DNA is TGTGCCAGCAGCGTGGCCGGGACAGGGGGGGAGACCCAGTACTTC. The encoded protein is CASSVAGTGGETQYF.

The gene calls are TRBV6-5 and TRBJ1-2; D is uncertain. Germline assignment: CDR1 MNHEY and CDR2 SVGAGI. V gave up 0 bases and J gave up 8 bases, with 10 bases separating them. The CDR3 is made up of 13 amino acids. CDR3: CASSYSSNWGYTF. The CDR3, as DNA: TGTGCCAGCAGTTACTCTTCGAACTGGGGCTACACCTTC.

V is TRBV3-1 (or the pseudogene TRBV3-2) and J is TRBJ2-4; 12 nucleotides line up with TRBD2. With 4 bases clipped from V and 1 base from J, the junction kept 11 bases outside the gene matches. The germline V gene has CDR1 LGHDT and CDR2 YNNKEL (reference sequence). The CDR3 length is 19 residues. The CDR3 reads CASSPGLAGSGGAKNIQYF. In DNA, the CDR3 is TGTGCCAGCAGCCCTGGACTAGCGGGATCCGGGGGGGCCAAAAACATTCAGTACTTC.